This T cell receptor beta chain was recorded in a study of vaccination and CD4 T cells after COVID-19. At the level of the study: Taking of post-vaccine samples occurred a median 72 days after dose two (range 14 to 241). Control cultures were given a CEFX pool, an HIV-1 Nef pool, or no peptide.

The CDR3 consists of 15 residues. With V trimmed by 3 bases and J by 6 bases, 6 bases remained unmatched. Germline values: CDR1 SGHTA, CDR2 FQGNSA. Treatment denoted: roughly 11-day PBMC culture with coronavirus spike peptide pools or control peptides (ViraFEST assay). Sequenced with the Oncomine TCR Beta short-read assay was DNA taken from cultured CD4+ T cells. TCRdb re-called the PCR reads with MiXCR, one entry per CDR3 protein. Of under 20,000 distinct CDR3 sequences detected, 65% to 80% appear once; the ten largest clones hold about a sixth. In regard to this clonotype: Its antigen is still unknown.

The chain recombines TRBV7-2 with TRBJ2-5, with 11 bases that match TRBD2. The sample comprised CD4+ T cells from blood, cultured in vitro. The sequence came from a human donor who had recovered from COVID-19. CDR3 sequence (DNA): TGTGCCAGCAGCTTGACTAGCGGGAAGGAGAAGACCCAGTACTTC. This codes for CASSLTSGKEKTQYF.